These 31 T cell receptor beta chains share one sample of origin, sequenced in a study of cytomegalovirus exposure and HLA in healthy donors. Amplification used 60 Vbeta primers and 13 Jbeta primers. Assay used: immunoSEQ multiplex PCR; TCRdb lists only in-frame clones, some missing. The profile shows 170,000 or so clones, almost 85% of them singletons. Material for sequencing was PBMCs. The source of these receptors is a boy aged 2 to 9 in good health and CMV-seronegative.

The J gene is TRBJ1-6, the V gene TRBV19, with D tentatively TRBD1 (5 bases). Germline loops: CDR1 LNHDA, CDR2 SQIVND (reference sequence). This CDR3 has 13 amino acids. Trimming left V 3 bases short and J 14 bases short, with 14 bases between. CDR3 in amino acids: CASSIQQDGTLHF. The CDR3 DNA sequence: TGTGCCAGTAGTATTCAACAGGACGGTACCCTCCACTTT.

The chain employs TRBV6-1 and TRBJ1-1; 7 bases align to TRBD1. The CDR3 consists of 15 residues. V shed 3 bases, J shed 3 bases, and the junction held 7 bases outside the gene matches. The germline V gene has CDR1 MNHNS and CDR2 SASEGT. The CDR3 DNA follows: TGTGCCAGCAGTGATCCCGGGACAGCAGACACTGAAGCTTTCTTT. Amino acids: CASSDPGTADTEAFF.

The chain links TRBV19 to TRBJ2-1; 9 nucleotides agree with TRBD2. Germline V CDR1 and CDR2: LNHDA, SQIVND (reference sequence). Unmatched junction bases numbered 7, after V lost 10 bases and J lost 6 bases. The CDR3 contains 13 residues. The CDR3 coding sequence is TGTGCCACTCAGCGGGAGGCCCCCAATGAGCAGTTCTTC. This encodes CATQREAPNEQFF.

The chain joins TRBV28 to TRBJ1-1; D remains unclear. V was pared by 1 base and J by 3 bases, with 12 bases between. The CDR3 loop spans 15 amino acids. Germline loops: CDR1 MDHEN, CDR2 SYDVKM. The DNA of the CDR3 is TGTGCCAGCAGTTTATACCCCCTTGAGGACACTGAAGCTTTCTTT. It specifies CASSLYPLEDTEAFF.

CDR3 sequence (DNA): TGTGCCAGCAGTGGTAGCCTGAACACTGAAGCTTTCTTT. Protein sequence: CASSGSLNTEAFF. The gene calls are TRBV2 and TRBJ1-1, with unresolved D. The CDR3 loop spans 13 amino acids. V lost 4 bases, J lost 0 bases, and 6 bases lay in between. Germline-derived CDR1 and CDR2 are SNHLY and FYNNEI.

The chain combines TRBV5-4 with TRBJ2-3; no definite D call. Germline values: CDR1 SGHNT, CDR2 YYREEE (reference sequence). V lost 4 bases, J lost 0 bases, and 9 bases lay in between. There are 14 residues in the CDR3. In DNA, the CDR3 is TGTGCCAGCAGCCTTAGAGAGAGCACAGATACGCAGTATTTT. Its protein is CASSLRESTDTQYF.

V is TRBV11-3 and J is TRBJ2-3, with D perhaps TRBD2 (6 bases). Trimming shortened V by 3 bases and J by 0 bases, and 16 bases separated the two germline ends. The CDR3 has 17 residues. Germline CDR1 is SGHNT and CDR2 is YENEEA. The CDR3 loop is CASSFSAGGASTDTQYF. CDR3 nucleotides: TGTGCCAGCAGCTTTTCCGCCGGCGGGGCTAGCACAGATACGCAGTATTTT. The whole variable domain, remainder taken from reference TRBV11-3 and TRBJ2-3, is EAGVVQSPRYKIIEKKQPVAFWCNPISGHNTLYWYLQNLGQGPELLIRYENEEAVDDSQLPKDRFSAERLKGVDSTLKIQPAELGDSAVYLCASSFSAGGASTDTQYFGPGTRLTVL.

This chain uses TRBV7-9 with TRBJ1-2; a weak D match, TRBD1 (5 bases). CDR1 and CDR2 from the germline V gene are SEHNR and FQNEAQ (reference sequence). Trimming stripped 1 base from V and 2 bases from J, with 8 bases between. CDR3 length equals 14 residues. CDR3 bases: TGTGCCAGCAGCTTAGGTAGACAGAACTATGGCTACACCTTC. Residues: CASSLGRQNYGYTF.

The gene calls are TRBV5-4 and TRBJ2-1; 9 positions agree with TRBD1. V was pared by 4 bases and J by 6 bases, with 5 bases of the junction left unmatched. The CDR3 runs to 14 residues. Germline V gives CDR1 SGHNT, CDR2 YYREEE (reference sequence). The DNA of the CDR3 is TGTGCCAGCAGCGATACAGGGGGCGGCAATGAGCAGTTCTTC. This codes for CASSDTGGGNEQFF.

This rearrangement joins TRBV5-1 to TRBJ2-2, with 7 positions matching TRBD2. The CDR3 is made up of 16 amino acids. Germline CDR1 is SGHRS and CDR2 is YFSETQ. The ends lost 4 bases at V and 3 bases at J; junction bases unmatched: 9. The CDR3 DNA reads as TGCGCCAGCAGCCTCGGGGAGGGCCTCGACACCGGGGAGCTGTTTTTT. It codes for CASSLGEGLDTGELFF.

The CDR3, as DNA: TGTGCCAGCAGCGTAGGACAGGGGGTCTACGAGCAGTACTTC. Translation: CASSVGQGVYEQYF. The genes are TRBV9 and TRBJ2-7; 9 bases are shared with TRBD1. With V trimmed by 0 bases and J by 3 bases, 1 base remained unmatched. This CDR3 has 14 residues. The germline V gene has CDR1 SGDLS and CDR2 YYNGEE.

This clone was seen only a few times. The rearrangement joins TRBV4-1 to TRBJ1-1; perhaps TRBD1 as D (5 bases). The V end was cut by 3 bases, the J end by 4 bases, with 21 bases between. In germline, CDR1 is MGHRA, CDR2 YSYEKL. The CDR3 is 17 amino acids. CDR3 sequence (DNA): TGCGCCAGCAGCCACTTACGTACGGGCCGGGGGGGCACTGAAGCTTTCTTT. Translation gives CASSHLRTGRGGTEAFF.

The chain combines TRBV27 with TRBJ2-1; 14 positions match TRBD2. Per germline, CDR1 MNHEY and CDR2 SMNVEV (reference sequence). The V and J ends lost 10 bases and 6 bases, in that order; junction bases with no gene match: 14. CDR3 size: 17 residues. CDR3 residues: CATVNRLAGGISNEQFF. The CDR3 nucleotides are TGTGCCACCGTAAATCGACTAGCGGGAGGGATTAGCAATGAGCAGTTCTTC.

The rearrangement uses TRBV27 and TRBJ2-7; D is possibly TRBD2 (6 bases). The CDR3 has 16 amino acids. Germline CDR1 MNHEY, CDR2 SMNVEV (reference sequence). The V gene lost 10 bases and the J gene lost 2 bases, with 24 bases spanning the gap. For the CDR3, the DNA is TGTGCCATCGCTTCCGTCGTGGGGGAGGCGACCTACGAGCAGTACTTC. Translated: CAIASVVGEATYEQYF.

The chain uses TRBV5-1 and TRBJ2-5; no firm D call. The better agreement between TRBJ2-7 and the DNA end casts doubt on the J call. Germline lookup yields CDR1 SGHRS and CDR2 YFSETQ. This CDR3 has 11 amino acids. CDR3 coding DNA: TGCGCCAGCAAGGAAGACTACGAGCAGTACTTC. Protein product: CASKEDYEQYF.

The chain uses TRBV4-1 and TRBJ2-5, with D maybe TRBD1 (6 bases). Germline assignment: CDR1 MGHRA and CDR2 YSYEKL. This CDR3 is built from 16 residues. V was cut by 0 bases and J by 0 bases, with 11 bases left in between. CDR3 in amino acids: CASSQEYRANQETQYF. The CDR3 DNA sequence: TGCGCCAGCAGCCAAGAGTACAGGGCCAACCAAGAGACCCAGTACTTC.

The CDR3 DNA is TGTGCCAGCAGCTTAGATAACAGGGGGCCTGAGCAGTTCTTC. This translates into CASSLDNRGPEQFF. This sequence joins TRBV7-6 and TRBJ2-1, with TRBD1 matching over 9 bases. V dropped 1 base and J dropped 9; count of bases not matched to a gene: 4. The V gene's germline CDR1 is SGHVS and CDR2 FNYEAQ. This CDR3 has 14 residues.

The chain uses TRBV11-1 and TRBJ2-3; 8 nucleotides align to TRBD1. From germline, CDR1 is SGHAT and CDR2 FQDESV (reference sequence). The CDR3 has 16 residues. The J segment lost 2 bases and the V segment lost 5 bases, leaving 9 bases of the junction unmatched. As DNA, the CDR3 is TGTGCCAGCAGCCCAAGACAGGGGACCTACACAGATACGCAGTATTTT. Amino acid sequence: CASSPRQGTYTDTQYF. Together with reference TRBV11-1 and TRBJ2-3, the CDR3 gives the full variable domain: EAEVAQSPRYKITEKSQAVAFWCDPISGHATLYWYRQILGQGPELLVQFQDESVVDDSQLPKDRFSAERLKGVDSTLKIQPAELGDSAMYLCASSPRQGTYTDTQYFGPGTRLTVL.

This chain connects TRBV7-7 to TRBJ2-3; 9 positions match TRBD2. In germline, CDR1 is SSHAT, CDR2 FNYEAQ (reference sequence). This CDR3 contains 14 residues. V lost 1 base and J lost 4; bases outside the gene matches: 0. DNA of the CDR3: TGTGCCAGCAGCTTAGGCGGGGGGGCAGATACGCAGTATTTT. Translating gives CASSLGGGADTQYF. Complete variable domain (other parts from reference TRBV7-7 and TRBJ2-3): GAGVSQSPRYKVTKRGQDVTLRCDPISSHATLYWYQQALGQGPEFLTYFNYEAQPDKSGLPSDRFSAERPEGSISTLTIQRTEQRDSAMYRCASSLGGGADTQYFGPGTRLTVL.

The chain carries TRBV7-9 and TRBJ2-7, with 12 nucleotides matching TRBD1. The V segment lost 5 bases and the J segment 3 bases; nucleotides outside the gene matches: 5. This CDR3 contains 15 residues. Germline CDR1 is SEHNR and CDR2 is FQNEAQ (reference sequence). CDR3 sequence: CASSGTGGLFYEQYF. The DNA of the CDR3 is TGTGCCAGCAGCGGGACAGGGGGCCTGTTCTACGAGCAGTACTTC.

The chain carries TRBV29-1 and TRBJ1-3; the D gene is possibly TRBD1 (5 bases). From germline, CDR1 is SQVTM and CDR2 ANQGSEA. This CDR3 has 15 amino acids. With 4 bases removed from V and 0 bases from J, the gap between germline ends came to 13 bases. The CDR3 DNA follows: TGCAGCGTTGTCGGGGACTCATACTCTGGAAACACCATATATTTT. Translated, it gives CSVVGDSYSGNTIYF.

The chain combines TRBV10-3 with TRBJ1-5; 7 bases line up with TRBD1. CDR3 size: 16 residues. After removal of 3 bases from V and 4 bases from J, the junction contained 9 bases not matched to a gene. Germline V CDR1 and CDR2: ENHRY, SYGVKD. CDR3 in amino acids: CAISDPTGTRNQPQHF. The DNA of the CDR3 is TGTGCCATCAGTGACCCGACAGGGACTAGAAATCAGCCCCAGCATTTT.

This clone was counted only a few times. V usage is TRBV7-3 and J usage is TRBJ2-1, with 12 bases matching TRBD2. The ends lost 5 bases at V and 7 bases at J; junction bases unmatched: 6. Germline-derived CDR1 and CDR2 are SGHTA and FQGTGA. The CDR3 runs 15 residues. The CDR3 bases are TGTGCCAGCAGCCGGACTAGCGGGGCGGGGAATGAGCAGTTCTTC. It encodes CASSRTSGAGNEQFF.

V is TRBV28 and J is TRBJ1-5; TRBD1 is a possible D gene (5 bases). This CDR3 comprises 13 residues. The V end lost 8 bases, the J end lost 8 bases, and 16 bases lay between the germline ends. CDR1 is MDHEN and CDR2 is SYDVKM in the germline V gene. CDR3 amino acids: CASGSRGGEPQHF. The CDR3 DNA is TGTGCCAGCGGATCTCGAGGAGGGGAGCCCCAGCATTTT.

The table lists this clone with a count of one. The V call is TRBV29-1, the J call TRBJ2-7, with D possibly matching TRBD1 (6 bases). V was clipped by 8 bases and J by 6 bases, with 20 bases between them. The V gene's germline CDR1 is SQVTM and CDR2 ANQGSEA. The length of the CDR3 is 13 residues. CDR3 DNA: TGCAGCATTTATAGGGCAGGGGATCGCGAGCAGTACTTC. This translates into CSIYRAGDREQYF.

V is TRBV5-4 and J is TRBJ1-1; D is unresolved. The CDR3 contains 14 residues. Trimming pared 1 base from V and 4 bases from J, leaving 11 bases between. Germline V gene sequence: CDR1 SGHNT, CDR2 YYREEE (reference sequence). The DNA of the CDR3 is TGTGCCAGCAGCTTGCAGGTATCTGGCACTGAAGCTTTCTTT. Translated: CASSLQVSGTEAFF.

The chain is built from TRBV5-1 and TRBJ1-1, with TRBD1 matching 8 bases. V shed 0 bases and J 4 bases; nucleotides not matched to a gene: 2. The CDR3 length is 14 residues. Germline CDR1 SGHRS, CDR2 YFSETQ. The CDR3, as DNA: TGCGCCAGCAGCTTGGCGACAGGGGCCACTGAAGCTTTCTTT. It specifies CASSLATGATEAFF. Full variable domain (outside the CDR3, taken from reference TRBV5-1 and TRBJ1-1): KAGVTQTPRYLIKTRGQQVTLSCSPISGHRSVSWYQQTPGQGLQFLFEYFSETQRNKGNFPGRFSGRQFSNSRSEMNVSTLELGDSALYLCASSLATGATEAFFGQGTRLTVV.

The V and J genes are TRBV27 and TRBJ1-5; 7 positions match TRBD1. This CDR3 comprises 16 residues. The V gene end was trimmed by 3 bases and the J gene end by 6 bases; junction bases not matched to a gene: 11. Per germline, CDR1 MNHEY and CDR2 SMNVEV (reference sequence). This chain's CDR3 is CASSFTHRGSSQPQHF. In nucleotides, the CDR3 is TGTGCCAGCAGTTTCACCCACAGGGGATCCAGTCAGCCCCAGCATTTT.

This clone was observed once. V is TRBV4-1 and J is TRBJ2-5, with TRBD1 as a possible D gene (5 bases). The DNA end lines up better with TRBJ2-7; the J call may be wrong. The CDR3 extends over 13 amino acids. Germline CDR1 is MGHRA and CDR2 is YSYEKL. DNA of the CDR3: TGCGCCAGCAGCCAATCGGACACTTACGAGCAGTACTTC. Protein sequence: CASSQSDTYEQYF.

This clone was observed a few times. The chain joins TRBV2 to TRBJ2-2; 9 bases line up with TRBD1. V lost 10 bases, J lost 1 base, and 7 bases stayed unmatched. This CDR3 comprises 15 residues. Germline values: CDR1 SNHLY, CDR2 FYNNEI. CDR3 bases: TGTGCCATCCCGTACAGGGGGCGGAACACCGGGGAGCTGTTTTTT. Protein sequence: CAIPYRGRNTGELFF.

The chain links TRBV19 to TRBJ1-2; possibly TRBD1 for D (6 bases). The CDR3 has 14 residues. In germline, CDR1 is LNHDA, CDR2 SQIVND (reference sequence). The germline V and J ends were trimmed by 3 bases and 1 base, with 9 bases remaining between them. The CDR3 DNA follows: TGTGCCAGTAGTATTAGGGACAATAACTATGGCTACACCTTC. Translating gives CASSIRDNNYGYTF.